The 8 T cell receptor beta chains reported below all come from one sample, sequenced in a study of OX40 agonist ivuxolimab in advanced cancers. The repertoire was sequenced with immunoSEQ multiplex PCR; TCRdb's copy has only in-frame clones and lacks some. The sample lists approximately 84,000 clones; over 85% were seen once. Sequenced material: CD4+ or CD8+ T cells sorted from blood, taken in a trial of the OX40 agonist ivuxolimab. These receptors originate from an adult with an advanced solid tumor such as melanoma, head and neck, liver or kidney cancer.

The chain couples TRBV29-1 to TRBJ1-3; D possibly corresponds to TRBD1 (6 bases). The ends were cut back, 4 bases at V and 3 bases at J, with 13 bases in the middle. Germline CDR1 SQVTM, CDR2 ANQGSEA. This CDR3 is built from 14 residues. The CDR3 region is CSVVSGGFGNTIYF. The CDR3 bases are TGCAGCGTTGTGAGCGGGGGCTTTGGAAACACCATATATTTT.

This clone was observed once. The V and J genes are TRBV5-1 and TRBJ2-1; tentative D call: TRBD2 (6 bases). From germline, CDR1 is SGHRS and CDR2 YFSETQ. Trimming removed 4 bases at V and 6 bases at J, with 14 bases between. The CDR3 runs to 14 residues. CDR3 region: CASSVVGGANEQFF. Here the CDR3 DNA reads TGCGCCAGCAGCGTTGTGGGGGGTGCCAATGAGCAGTTCTTC.

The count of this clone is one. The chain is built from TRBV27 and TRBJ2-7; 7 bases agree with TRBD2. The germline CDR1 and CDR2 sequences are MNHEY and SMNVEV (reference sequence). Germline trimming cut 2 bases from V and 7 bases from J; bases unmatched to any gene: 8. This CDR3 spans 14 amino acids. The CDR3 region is CASSLRGRAGEQYF. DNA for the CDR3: TGTGCCAGCAGTTTACGGGGGAGGGCGGGGGAGCAGTACTTC.

The CDR3 bases are TGTGCCTGCCCCTCAAGGGGCCGTGATGGCTACACCTTC. Its translation: CACPSRGRDGYTF. This chain connects TRBV30 to TRBJ1-2; D might be TRBD1 (5 bases). Germline V CDR1 and CDR2: GTSNPN, SVGIG (reference sequence). This CDR3 comprises 13 residues. The V end lost 6 bases, the J end lost 6 bases, and 17 bases lay between the germline ends.

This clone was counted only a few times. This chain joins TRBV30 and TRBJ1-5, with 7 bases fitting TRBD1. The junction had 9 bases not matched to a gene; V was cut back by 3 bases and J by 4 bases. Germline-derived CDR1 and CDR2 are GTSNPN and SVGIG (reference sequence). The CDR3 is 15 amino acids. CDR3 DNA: TGTGCCTGGAGGGAACAGGGGACTTCTAATCAGCCCCAGCATTTT. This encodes CAWREQGTSNQPQHF.

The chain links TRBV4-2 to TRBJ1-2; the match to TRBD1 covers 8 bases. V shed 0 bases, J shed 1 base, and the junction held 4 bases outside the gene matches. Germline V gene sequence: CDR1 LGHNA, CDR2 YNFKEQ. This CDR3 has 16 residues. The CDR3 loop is CASSQDRTGINYGYTF. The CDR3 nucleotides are TGTGCCAGCAGCCAAGACCGGACAGGGATTAACTATGGCTACACCTTC.

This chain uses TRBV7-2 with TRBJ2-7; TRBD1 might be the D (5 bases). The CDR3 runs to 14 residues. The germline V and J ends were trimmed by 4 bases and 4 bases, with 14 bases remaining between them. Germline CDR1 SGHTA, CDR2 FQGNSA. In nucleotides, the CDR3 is TGTGCCAGCAGCTATTACAGGTCTATTTACGAGCAGTACTTC. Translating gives CASSYYRSIYEQYF.

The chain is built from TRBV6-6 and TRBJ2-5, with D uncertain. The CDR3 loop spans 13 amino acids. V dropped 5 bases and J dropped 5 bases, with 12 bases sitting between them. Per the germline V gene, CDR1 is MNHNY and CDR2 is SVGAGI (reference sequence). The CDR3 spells CASSRGVSETQYF. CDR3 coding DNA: TGTGCCAGCAGTCGAGGTGTGAGCGAGACCCAGTACTTC.